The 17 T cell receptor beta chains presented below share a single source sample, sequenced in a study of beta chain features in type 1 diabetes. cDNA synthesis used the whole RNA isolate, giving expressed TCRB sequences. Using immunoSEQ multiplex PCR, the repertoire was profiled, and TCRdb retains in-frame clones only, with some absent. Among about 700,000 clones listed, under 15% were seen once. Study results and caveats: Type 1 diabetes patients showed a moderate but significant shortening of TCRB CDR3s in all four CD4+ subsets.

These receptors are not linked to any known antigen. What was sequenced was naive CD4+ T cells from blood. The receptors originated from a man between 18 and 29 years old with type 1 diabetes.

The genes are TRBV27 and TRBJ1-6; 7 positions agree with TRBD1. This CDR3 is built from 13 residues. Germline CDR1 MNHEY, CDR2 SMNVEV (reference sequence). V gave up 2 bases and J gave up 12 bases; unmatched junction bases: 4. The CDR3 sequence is CASSLSPGGPLHF. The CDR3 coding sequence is TGTGCCAGCAGTTTAAGCCCAGGGGGACCCCTCCACTTT.

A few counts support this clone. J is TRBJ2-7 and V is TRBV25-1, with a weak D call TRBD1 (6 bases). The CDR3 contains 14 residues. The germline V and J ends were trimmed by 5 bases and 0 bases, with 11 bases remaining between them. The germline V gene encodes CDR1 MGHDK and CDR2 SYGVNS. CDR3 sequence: CASSRAGDSYEQYF. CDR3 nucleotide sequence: TGTGCCAGCAGTCGAGCAGGGGACTCCTACGAGCAGTACTTC.

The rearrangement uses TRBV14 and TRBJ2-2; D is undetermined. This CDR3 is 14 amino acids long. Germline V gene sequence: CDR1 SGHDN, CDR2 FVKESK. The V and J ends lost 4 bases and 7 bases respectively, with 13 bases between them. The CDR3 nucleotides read TGTGCCAGCAGCCCCCTCGGACCGGGCGGGGAGCTGTTTTTT. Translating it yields CASSPLGPGGELFF. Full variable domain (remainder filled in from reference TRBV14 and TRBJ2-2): EAGVTQFPSHSVIEKGQTVTLRCDPISGHDNLYWYRRVMGKEIKFLLHFVKESKQDESGMPNNRFLAERTGGTYSTLKVQPAELEDSGVYFCASSPLGPGGELFFGEGSRLTVL.

The CDR3 sequence: CSARSGTEQYF. The DNA of the CDR3 is TGCAGTGCTAGGTCCGGAACCGAGCAGTACTTC. The gene calls are TRBV20-1 and TRBJ2-7; D unclear. The CDR3 totals 11 residues. V was clipped by 3 bases and J by 6 bases, with 9 bases between them. The germline gives CDR1 DFQATT, CDR2 SNEGSKA (reference sequence).

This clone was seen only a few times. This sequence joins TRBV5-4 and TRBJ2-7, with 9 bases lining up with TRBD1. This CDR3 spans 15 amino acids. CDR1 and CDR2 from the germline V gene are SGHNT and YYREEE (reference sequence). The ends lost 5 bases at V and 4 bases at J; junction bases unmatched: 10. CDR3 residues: CASSPPGQGLYEQYF. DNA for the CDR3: TGTGCCAGCAGTCCCCCGGGACAGGGACTTTACGAGCAGTACTTC.

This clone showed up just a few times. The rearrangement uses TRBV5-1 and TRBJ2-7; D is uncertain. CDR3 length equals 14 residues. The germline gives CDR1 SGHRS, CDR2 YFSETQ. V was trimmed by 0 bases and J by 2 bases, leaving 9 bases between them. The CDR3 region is CASSLEGSTYEQYF. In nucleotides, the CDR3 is TGCGCCAGCAGCTTGGAGGGCAGTACCTACGAGCAGTACTTC.

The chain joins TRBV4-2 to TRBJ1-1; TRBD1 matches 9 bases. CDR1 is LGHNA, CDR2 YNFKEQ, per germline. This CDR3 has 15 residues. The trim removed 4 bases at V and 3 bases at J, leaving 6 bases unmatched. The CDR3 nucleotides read TGTGCCAGCAGCCGATTGGGACAGGGAGACACTGAAGCTTTCTTT. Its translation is CASSRLGQGDTEAFF.

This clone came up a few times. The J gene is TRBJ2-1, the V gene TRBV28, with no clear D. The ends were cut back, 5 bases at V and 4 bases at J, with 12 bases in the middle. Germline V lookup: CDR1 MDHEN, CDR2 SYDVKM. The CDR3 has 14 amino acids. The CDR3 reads CASSSPGDYNEQFF. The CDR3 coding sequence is TGTGCCAGCAGTAGCCCCGGTGATTACAATGAGCAGTTCTTC.

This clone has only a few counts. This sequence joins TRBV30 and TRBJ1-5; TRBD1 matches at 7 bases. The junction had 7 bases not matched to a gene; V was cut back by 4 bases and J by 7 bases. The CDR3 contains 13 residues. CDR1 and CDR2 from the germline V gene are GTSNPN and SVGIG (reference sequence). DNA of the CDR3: TGTGCCTGGAATTCAGGGGGTATCCAGCCCCAGCATTTT. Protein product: CAWNSGGIQPQHF.

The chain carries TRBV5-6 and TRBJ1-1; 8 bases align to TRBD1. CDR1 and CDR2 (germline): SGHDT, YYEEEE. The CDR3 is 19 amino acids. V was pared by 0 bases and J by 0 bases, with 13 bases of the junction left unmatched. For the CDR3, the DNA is TGTGCCAGCAGCTTGGCTAGGACAGGGAAGGGGAAGATGAACACTGAAGCTTTCTTT. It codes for CASSLARTGKGKMNTEAFF. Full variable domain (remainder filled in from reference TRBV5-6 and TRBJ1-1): DAGVTQSPTHLIKTRGQQVTLRCSPKSGHDTVSWYQQALGQGPQFIFQYYEEEERQRGNFPDRFSGHQFPNYSSELNVNALLLGDSALYLCASSLARTGKGKMNTEAFFGQGTRLTVV.

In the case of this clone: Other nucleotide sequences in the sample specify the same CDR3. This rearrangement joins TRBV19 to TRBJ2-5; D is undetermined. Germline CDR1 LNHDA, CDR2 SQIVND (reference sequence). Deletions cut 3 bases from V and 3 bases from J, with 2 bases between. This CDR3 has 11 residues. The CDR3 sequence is CASSIKETQYF. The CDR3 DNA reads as TGTGCCAGTAGTATCAAAGAGACCCAGTACTTC.

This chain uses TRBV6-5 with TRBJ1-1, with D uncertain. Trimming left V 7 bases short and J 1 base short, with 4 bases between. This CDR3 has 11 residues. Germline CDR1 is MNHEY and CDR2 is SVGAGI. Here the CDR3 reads CASNRNTEAFF. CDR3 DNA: TGTGCCAGCAACAGGAACACTGAAGCTTTCTTT.

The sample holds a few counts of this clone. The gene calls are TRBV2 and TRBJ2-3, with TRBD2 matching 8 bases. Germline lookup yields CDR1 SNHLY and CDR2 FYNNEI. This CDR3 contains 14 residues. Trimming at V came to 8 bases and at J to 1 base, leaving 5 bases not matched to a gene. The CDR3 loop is CASLDGGGTDTQYF. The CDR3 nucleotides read TGTGCCAGCCTTGACGGGGGGGGCACAGATACGCAGTATTTT.

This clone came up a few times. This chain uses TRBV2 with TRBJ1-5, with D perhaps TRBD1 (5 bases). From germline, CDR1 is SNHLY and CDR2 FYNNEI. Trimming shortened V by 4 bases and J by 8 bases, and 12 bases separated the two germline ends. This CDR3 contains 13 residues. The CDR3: CASSVEGAKPQHF. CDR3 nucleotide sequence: TGTGCCAGCAGTGTGGAAGGGGCAAAGCCCCAGCATTTT.

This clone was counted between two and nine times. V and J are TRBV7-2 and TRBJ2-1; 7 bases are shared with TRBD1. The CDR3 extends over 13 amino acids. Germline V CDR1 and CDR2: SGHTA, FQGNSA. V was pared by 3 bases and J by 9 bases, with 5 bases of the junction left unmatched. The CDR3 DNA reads TGTGCCAGCAGCTTTGAGGGGGCGACTGAGCAGTTCTTC. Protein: CASSFEGATEQFF. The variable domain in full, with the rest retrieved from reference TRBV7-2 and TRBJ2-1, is GAGVSQSPSNKVTEKGKDVELRCDPISGHTALYWYRQSLGQGLEFLIYFQGNSAPDKSGLPSDRFSAERTGGSVSTLTIQRTQQEDSAVYLCASSFEGATEQFFGPGTRLTVL.

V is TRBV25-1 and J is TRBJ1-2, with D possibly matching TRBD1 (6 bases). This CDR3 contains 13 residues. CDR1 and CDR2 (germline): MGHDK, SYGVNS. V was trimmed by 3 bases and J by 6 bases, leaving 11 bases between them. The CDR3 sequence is CASSDTGPHGYTF. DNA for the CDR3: TGTGCCAGCAGTGATACAGGGCCCCATGGCTACACCTTC.

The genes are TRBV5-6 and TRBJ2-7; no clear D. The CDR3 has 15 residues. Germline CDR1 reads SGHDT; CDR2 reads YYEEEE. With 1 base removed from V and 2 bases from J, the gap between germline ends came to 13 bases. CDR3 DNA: TGTGCCAGCAGCTTGTTGGTGGACCCCACCTACGAGCAGTACTTC. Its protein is CASSLLVDPTYEQYF.